The T cell receptor beta chain described here comes from a study of shared clonotypes between healthy human individuals. Whole-study findings and limits: Sharing across a few donors was seen in around 5% of naive CD4 clonotypes. For sorted subsets, rarefaction showed incomplete sequencing despite large depth.

The assay was immunoSEQ multiplex PCR, and TCRdb's table has in-frame clones only and misses some. The sample lists under 2,500,000 clones, about 94% occurring once. This clone was seen a handful of times. Its specificity is unknown. Donors were healthy HIV-negative adults without recently reported acute infections or vaccinations. The study separated CD4+ cells into CD45RA+ naive and CD45RA-negative memory subsets. The specimen was naive CD4+ T cells sorted from blood. The subset is: CD45RA+ positively selected. The receptor was derived from a man younger than 35 in good health.

The CDR3 DNA reads as TGTGCCAGCAGATCGGGACTGGCAGATACGCAGTATTTT. It translates to CASRSGLADTQYF. The chain links TRBV7-9 to TRBJ2-3; D perhaps matches TRBD2 (6 bases). The CDR3 sequence is 13 residues long. Germline lookup yields CDR1 SEHNR and CDR2 FQNEAQ (reference sequence). V lost 6 bases and J lost 4, with 11 bases in between.